This T cell receptor beta chain is from a study of blood T cell repertoires in COVID-19. Germline V gene sequence: CDR1 LGHDT, CDR2 YNNKEL (reference sequence). Trimming at V came to 1 base and at J to 4 bases, leaving 12 bases not matched to a gene. The CDR3 loop spans 18 amino acids. Some clones are missing from TCRdb's copy, which holds only in-frame ones; the method was immunoSEQ multiplex PCR. This repertoire shows about 200,000 clones, more than 70% found once; its top ten account for approximately 4%. The chain couples TRBV3-1 (or the pseudogene TRBV3-2) to TRBJ2-1, with TRBD2 matching 8 bases. Specimen: peripheral blood. This sequence originates from a human donor in a cohort sampled during active COVID-19. CDR3 protein: CASSQAPGTSGYYNEQFF. CDR3 in DNA: TGTGCCAGCAGCCAAGCCCCCGGAACTAGCGGATATTACAATGAGCAGTTCTTC.